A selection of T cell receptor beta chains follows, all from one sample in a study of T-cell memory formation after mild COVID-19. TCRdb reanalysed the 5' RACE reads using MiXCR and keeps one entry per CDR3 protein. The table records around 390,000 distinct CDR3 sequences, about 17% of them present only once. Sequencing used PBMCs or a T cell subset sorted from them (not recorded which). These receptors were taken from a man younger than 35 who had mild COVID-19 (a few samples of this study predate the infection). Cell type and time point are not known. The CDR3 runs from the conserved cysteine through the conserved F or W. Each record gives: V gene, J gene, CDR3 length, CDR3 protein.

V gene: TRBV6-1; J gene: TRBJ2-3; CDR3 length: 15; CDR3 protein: CASSDSGVSTDTQYF
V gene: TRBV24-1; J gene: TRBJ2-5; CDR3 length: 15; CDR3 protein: CATSANTGDQETQYF
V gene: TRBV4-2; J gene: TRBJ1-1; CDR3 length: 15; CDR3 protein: CASSQALSQALEAFF
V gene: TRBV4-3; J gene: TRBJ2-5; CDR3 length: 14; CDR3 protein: CASPKTSGGETQYF
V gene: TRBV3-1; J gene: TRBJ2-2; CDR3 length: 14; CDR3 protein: CASSQGVNTGELFF
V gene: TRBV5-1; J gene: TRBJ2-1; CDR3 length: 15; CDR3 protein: CASRGSGGGANEQFF
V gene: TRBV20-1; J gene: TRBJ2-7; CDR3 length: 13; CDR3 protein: CSARASGSYEQYF
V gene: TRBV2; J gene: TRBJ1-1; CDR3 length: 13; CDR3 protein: CASRWAGNTEAFF
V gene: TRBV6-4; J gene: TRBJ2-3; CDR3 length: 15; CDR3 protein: CASSEGSGGTDTQYF
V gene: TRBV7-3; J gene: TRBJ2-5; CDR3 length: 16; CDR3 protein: CASSQSGQAGQETQYF
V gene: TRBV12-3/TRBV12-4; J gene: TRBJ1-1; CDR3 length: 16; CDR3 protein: CASSNSLGGDGTEAFF
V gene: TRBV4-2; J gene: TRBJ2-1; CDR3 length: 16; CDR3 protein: CASSPQVGSSFGEQFF
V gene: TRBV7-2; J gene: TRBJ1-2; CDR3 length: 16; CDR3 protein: CASSWAMEPGADGYTF
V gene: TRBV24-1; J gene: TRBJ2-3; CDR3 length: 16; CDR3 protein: CATSDGARGLRDTQYF
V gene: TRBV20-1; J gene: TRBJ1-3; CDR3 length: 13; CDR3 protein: CSAIEGRGNTIYF
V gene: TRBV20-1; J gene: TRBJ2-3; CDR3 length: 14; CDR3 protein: CSANLAGRRGTQYF
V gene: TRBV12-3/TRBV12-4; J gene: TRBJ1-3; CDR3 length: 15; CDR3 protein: CASIRALGDGNTIYF
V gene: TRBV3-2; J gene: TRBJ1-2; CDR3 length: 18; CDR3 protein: CASSQDPPLYPWEEGYTF
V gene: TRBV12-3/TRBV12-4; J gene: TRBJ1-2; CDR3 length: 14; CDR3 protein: CASSFAGANYGYTF
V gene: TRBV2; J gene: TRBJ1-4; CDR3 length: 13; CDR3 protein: CASREVGSEKLFF
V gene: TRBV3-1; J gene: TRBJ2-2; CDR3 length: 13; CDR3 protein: CASSQGLAGELFF
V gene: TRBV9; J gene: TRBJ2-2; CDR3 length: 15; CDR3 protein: CASSGTESNTGELFF
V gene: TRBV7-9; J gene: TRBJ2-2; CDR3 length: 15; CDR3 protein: CASSSRQGSTGELFF
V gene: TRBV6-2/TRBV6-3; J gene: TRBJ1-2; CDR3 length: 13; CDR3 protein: CASSARTGTGYTF
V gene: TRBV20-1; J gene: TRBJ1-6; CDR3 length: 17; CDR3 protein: CSARPRAISSYNSPLHF
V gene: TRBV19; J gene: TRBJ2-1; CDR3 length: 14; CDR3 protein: CASSISPNSDEQFF
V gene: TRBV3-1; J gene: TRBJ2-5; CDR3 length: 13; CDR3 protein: CASSPPNVETQYF
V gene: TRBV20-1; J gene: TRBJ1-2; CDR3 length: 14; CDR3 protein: CSARRDRADYGYTF
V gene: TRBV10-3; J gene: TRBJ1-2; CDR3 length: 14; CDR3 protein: CAIRVTGSNYGYTF
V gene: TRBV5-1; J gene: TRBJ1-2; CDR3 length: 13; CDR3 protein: CASSLGLEDGYTF
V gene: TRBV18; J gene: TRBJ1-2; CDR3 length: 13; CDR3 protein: CASSPEGVYGYTF